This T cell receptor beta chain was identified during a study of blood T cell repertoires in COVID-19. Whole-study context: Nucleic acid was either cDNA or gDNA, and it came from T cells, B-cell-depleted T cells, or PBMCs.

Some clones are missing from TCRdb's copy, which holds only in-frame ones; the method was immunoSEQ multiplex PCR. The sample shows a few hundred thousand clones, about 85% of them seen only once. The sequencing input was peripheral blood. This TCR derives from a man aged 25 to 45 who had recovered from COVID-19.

As DNA, the CDR3 is TGTGCCAGCAGTGGGTCCGCTAGCGTCAATGAGCAGTTCTTC. It specifies CASSGSASVNEQFF. The V gene is TRBV6-4, the J gene TRBJ2-1; D is possibly TRBD2 (6 bases). This CDR3 contains 14 residues. V lost 4 bases to trimming and J lost 6 bases, with 13 bases between them. Germline V gene data show CDR1 as MRHNA and CDR2 as SNTAGT.